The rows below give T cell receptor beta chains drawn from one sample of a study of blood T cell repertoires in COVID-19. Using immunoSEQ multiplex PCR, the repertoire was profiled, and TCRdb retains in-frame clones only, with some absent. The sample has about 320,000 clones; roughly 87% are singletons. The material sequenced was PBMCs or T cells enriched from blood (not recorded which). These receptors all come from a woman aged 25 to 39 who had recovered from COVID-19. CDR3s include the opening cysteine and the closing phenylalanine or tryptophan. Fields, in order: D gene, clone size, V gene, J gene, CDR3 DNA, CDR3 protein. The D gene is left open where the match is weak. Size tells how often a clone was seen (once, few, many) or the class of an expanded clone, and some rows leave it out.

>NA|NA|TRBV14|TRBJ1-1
TGTGCCAGCAGCCAACTTCTGGCTTCTGAAGCTTTCTTT
CASSQLLASEAFF
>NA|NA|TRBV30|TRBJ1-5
TGTGCCTGGAGCGAGAGGGCGGGTCAGCCCCAGCATTTT
CAWSERAGQPQHF
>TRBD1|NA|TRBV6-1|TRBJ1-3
TGTGCCAGCAGTGAACGGGAGACGGGGACAGTCTCTGGAAACACCATATATTTT
CASSERETGTVSGNTIYF
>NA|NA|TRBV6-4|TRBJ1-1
TGTGCCAGCAAATCACAGGGTGAGGGCACTGAAGCTTTCTTT
CASKSQGEGTEAFF
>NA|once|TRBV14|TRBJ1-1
TGTGCCAGCAGCCAAGAGTACGGGATCACTGAAGCTTTCTTT
CASSQEYGITEAFF
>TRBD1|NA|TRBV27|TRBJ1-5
TGTGCCAGCAGTCCACAGGGGGGGCAGCCCCAGCATTTT
CASSPQGGQPQHF
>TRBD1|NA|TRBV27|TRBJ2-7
TGTGCCAGCAGTAACCTCGGGACAGGGATCCACGAGCAGTACTTC
CASSNLGTGIHEQYF
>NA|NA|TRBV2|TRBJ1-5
TGTGCCAGCAGTCCCCGGGGAGGCAGTCCCAACATGTATAGCAATCAGCCCCAGCATTTT
CASSPRGGSPNMYSNQPQHF
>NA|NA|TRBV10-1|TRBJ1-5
TGCGCCAGCATAGAAGGGACTTCCAATCAGCCCCAGCATTTT
CASIEGTSNQPQHF
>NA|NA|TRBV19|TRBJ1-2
TGTGCCAGTAGTATAGTGCAGGGTGCGGACTATGGCTACACCTTC
CASSIVQGADYGYTF
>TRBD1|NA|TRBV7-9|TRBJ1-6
TGTGCCAGCAGGGTGGACAGGGGTAATTCACCCCTCCACTTT
CASRVDRGNSPLHF
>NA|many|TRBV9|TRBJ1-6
TGTGCCAGCAGTTCTCCGACAGCAGATAATTCACCCCTCCACTTT
CASSSPTADNSPLHF
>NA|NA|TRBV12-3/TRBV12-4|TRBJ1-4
TGTGCCAGCACAGCGGGAGAAAAACTGTTTTTT
CASTAGEKLFF
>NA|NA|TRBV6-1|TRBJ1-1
TGTGCCAGCAGTGGTCTGGCGGGGGTGGTGAACACTGAAGCTTTCTTT
CASSGLAGVVNTEAFF
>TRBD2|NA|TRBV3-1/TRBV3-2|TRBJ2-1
TGTGCCAGCAGCCCCCCGAGAGCTAGCGGGGGGTACAATGAGCAGTTCTTC
CASSPPRASGGYNEQFF
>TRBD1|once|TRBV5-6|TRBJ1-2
TGTGCCAGCAGCTTTAGGGGACAGGGAGGTGGCTACACCTTC
CASSFRGQGGGYTF
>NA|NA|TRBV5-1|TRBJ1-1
TGCGCCAGCTCTATCATTGGCACAGAGATTGGTGAAGCTTTCTTT
CASSIIGTEIGEAFF
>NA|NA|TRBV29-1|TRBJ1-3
TGCAGCGTTGAAGGAGGGACACTCGGAAACACCATATATTTT
CSVEGGTLGNTIYF
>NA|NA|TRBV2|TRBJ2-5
TGTGCCAGCAGTGATTCGATTGGAGGGTTCGGAGAGACCCAGTACTTC
CASSDSIGGFGETQYF
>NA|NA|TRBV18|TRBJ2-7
TGTGCCAGCTCACTTAAGGACCTTGGGAGCTCCTACGAGCAGTACTTC
CASSLKDLGSSYEQYF
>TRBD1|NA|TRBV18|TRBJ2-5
TGTGCCAGCTCACCACGACAGGGGACGGGGAGCCAAGAGACCCAGTACTTC
CASSPRQGTGSQETQYF
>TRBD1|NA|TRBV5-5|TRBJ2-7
TGTGCCAGCACCCCGACAGGGAGCTTCCCCTACGAGCAGTACTTC
CASTPTGSFPYEQYF
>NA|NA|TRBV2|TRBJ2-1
TGTGCCAGCACCGAGGGCCTGGGCGGGGAGCAGTTCTTC
CASTEGLGGEQFF
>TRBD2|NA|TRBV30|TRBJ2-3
TGTGCCTGGACGGGGGGAGGTGGCACAGATACGCAGTATTTT
CAWTGGGGTDTQYF
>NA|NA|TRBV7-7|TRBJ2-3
TGTGCTAGCAGCCTTCTGGGGGCCACAGATACGCAGTATTTT
CASSLLGATDTQYF
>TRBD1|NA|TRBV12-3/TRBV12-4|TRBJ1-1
TGTGCCAGCAAACTAACAGGGGGTACTGAAGCTTTCTTT
CASKLTGGTEAFF
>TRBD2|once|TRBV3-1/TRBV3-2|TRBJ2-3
TGTGCCAGCAGCCACGCGGGACTAGCGGGGGGGTACACAGATACGCAGTATTTT
CASSHAGLAGGYTDTQYF
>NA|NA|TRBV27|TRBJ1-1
TGTGCCAGCAGTTCAAGTCGGGGAGGCACTGAAGCTTTCTTT
CASSSSRGGTEAFF
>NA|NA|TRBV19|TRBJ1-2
TGTGCCAGTAGTATTAAAGGGCGGGACTATGGCTACACCTTC
CASSIKGRDYGYTF
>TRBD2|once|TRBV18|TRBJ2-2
TGTGCCAGCTCACCATCTAGCGGGGGGATCGTGACCGGGGAGCTGTTTTTT
CASSPSSGGIVTGELFF
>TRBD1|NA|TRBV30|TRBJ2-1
TGTGCCTGGAGTGAGATAGGGGGCGAGCAGTTCTTC
CAWSEIGGEQFF
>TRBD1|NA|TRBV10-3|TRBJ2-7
TGTGCCATCAGCGGACAGGGGGCCGACGAGCAGTACTTC
CAISGQGADEQYF
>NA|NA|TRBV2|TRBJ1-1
TGTGCCAGCAGCCCCAGGTTCCTGAACACTGAAGCTTTCTTT
CASSPRFLNTEAFF
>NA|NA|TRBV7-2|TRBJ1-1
TGTGCCAGCAGCTTAGTGGGGGGGCAGAGCACTGAAGCTTTCTTT
CASSLVGGQSTEAFF
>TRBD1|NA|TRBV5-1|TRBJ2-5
TGCGCCAGCACTAAGACAGGGGGCCCGGAGACCCAGTACTTC
CASTKTGGPETQYF
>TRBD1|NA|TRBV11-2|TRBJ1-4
TGTGCCAGCAGCTTAGTCTCCGGGACAGGGGAAAAACTGTTTTTT
CASSLVSGTGEKLFF
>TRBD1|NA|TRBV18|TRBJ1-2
TGTGCCAGCTCATCCGCCGGGACAGGGAGACAGCCTTATGGCTACACCTTC
CASSSAGTGRQPYGYTF
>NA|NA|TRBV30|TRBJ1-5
TGTGCCTGGGGGAGGACTGTATTGCATCAGCCCCAGCATTTT
CAWGRTVLHQPQHF
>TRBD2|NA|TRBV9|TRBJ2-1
TGTGCCAGCAGCGTAGCATCTAGCGGGGGGGATTTCTTCTTC
CASSVASSGGDFFF
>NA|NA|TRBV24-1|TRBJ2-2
TGTGCCACCAGTGGGGGCTGGGATACCGGGGAGCTGTTTTTT
CATSGGWDTGELFF